The clone carrying this T cell receptor beta chain was counted at least ten times. The data stem from a study of human T cells and chemical hapten exposure. The length of the CDR3 is 14 residues. Trimming shortened V by 0 bases and J by 2 bases, and 8 bases separated the two germline ends. Germline CDR1 and CDR2: SGHRS and YFSETQ. Indicated time point: pre-sensitization, week 0. The treatment was: therapeutic diphenylcyclopropenone sensitization with weekly scalp DPC. TCRdb reprocessed the RACE reads via MiXCR and lists one record per CDR3 protein. The sample holds tens of thousands of distinct CDR3 sequences; around 12% are singletons and the top ten take 4.5% to 6%.

The chain couples TRBV5-1 to TRBJ1-1; D gene unclear. Source: whole blood, taken in connection with sensitization to the hapten diphenylcyclopropenone (DPC). This clonotype was obtained from a young woman with alopecia areata. Some clones in this sample may be carry-over from other donors' samples. The CDR3, as DNA: TGCGCCAGCAGCTTGGCCGTCGGTAACACTGAAGCTTTCTTT. Translation: CASSLAVGNTEAFF.